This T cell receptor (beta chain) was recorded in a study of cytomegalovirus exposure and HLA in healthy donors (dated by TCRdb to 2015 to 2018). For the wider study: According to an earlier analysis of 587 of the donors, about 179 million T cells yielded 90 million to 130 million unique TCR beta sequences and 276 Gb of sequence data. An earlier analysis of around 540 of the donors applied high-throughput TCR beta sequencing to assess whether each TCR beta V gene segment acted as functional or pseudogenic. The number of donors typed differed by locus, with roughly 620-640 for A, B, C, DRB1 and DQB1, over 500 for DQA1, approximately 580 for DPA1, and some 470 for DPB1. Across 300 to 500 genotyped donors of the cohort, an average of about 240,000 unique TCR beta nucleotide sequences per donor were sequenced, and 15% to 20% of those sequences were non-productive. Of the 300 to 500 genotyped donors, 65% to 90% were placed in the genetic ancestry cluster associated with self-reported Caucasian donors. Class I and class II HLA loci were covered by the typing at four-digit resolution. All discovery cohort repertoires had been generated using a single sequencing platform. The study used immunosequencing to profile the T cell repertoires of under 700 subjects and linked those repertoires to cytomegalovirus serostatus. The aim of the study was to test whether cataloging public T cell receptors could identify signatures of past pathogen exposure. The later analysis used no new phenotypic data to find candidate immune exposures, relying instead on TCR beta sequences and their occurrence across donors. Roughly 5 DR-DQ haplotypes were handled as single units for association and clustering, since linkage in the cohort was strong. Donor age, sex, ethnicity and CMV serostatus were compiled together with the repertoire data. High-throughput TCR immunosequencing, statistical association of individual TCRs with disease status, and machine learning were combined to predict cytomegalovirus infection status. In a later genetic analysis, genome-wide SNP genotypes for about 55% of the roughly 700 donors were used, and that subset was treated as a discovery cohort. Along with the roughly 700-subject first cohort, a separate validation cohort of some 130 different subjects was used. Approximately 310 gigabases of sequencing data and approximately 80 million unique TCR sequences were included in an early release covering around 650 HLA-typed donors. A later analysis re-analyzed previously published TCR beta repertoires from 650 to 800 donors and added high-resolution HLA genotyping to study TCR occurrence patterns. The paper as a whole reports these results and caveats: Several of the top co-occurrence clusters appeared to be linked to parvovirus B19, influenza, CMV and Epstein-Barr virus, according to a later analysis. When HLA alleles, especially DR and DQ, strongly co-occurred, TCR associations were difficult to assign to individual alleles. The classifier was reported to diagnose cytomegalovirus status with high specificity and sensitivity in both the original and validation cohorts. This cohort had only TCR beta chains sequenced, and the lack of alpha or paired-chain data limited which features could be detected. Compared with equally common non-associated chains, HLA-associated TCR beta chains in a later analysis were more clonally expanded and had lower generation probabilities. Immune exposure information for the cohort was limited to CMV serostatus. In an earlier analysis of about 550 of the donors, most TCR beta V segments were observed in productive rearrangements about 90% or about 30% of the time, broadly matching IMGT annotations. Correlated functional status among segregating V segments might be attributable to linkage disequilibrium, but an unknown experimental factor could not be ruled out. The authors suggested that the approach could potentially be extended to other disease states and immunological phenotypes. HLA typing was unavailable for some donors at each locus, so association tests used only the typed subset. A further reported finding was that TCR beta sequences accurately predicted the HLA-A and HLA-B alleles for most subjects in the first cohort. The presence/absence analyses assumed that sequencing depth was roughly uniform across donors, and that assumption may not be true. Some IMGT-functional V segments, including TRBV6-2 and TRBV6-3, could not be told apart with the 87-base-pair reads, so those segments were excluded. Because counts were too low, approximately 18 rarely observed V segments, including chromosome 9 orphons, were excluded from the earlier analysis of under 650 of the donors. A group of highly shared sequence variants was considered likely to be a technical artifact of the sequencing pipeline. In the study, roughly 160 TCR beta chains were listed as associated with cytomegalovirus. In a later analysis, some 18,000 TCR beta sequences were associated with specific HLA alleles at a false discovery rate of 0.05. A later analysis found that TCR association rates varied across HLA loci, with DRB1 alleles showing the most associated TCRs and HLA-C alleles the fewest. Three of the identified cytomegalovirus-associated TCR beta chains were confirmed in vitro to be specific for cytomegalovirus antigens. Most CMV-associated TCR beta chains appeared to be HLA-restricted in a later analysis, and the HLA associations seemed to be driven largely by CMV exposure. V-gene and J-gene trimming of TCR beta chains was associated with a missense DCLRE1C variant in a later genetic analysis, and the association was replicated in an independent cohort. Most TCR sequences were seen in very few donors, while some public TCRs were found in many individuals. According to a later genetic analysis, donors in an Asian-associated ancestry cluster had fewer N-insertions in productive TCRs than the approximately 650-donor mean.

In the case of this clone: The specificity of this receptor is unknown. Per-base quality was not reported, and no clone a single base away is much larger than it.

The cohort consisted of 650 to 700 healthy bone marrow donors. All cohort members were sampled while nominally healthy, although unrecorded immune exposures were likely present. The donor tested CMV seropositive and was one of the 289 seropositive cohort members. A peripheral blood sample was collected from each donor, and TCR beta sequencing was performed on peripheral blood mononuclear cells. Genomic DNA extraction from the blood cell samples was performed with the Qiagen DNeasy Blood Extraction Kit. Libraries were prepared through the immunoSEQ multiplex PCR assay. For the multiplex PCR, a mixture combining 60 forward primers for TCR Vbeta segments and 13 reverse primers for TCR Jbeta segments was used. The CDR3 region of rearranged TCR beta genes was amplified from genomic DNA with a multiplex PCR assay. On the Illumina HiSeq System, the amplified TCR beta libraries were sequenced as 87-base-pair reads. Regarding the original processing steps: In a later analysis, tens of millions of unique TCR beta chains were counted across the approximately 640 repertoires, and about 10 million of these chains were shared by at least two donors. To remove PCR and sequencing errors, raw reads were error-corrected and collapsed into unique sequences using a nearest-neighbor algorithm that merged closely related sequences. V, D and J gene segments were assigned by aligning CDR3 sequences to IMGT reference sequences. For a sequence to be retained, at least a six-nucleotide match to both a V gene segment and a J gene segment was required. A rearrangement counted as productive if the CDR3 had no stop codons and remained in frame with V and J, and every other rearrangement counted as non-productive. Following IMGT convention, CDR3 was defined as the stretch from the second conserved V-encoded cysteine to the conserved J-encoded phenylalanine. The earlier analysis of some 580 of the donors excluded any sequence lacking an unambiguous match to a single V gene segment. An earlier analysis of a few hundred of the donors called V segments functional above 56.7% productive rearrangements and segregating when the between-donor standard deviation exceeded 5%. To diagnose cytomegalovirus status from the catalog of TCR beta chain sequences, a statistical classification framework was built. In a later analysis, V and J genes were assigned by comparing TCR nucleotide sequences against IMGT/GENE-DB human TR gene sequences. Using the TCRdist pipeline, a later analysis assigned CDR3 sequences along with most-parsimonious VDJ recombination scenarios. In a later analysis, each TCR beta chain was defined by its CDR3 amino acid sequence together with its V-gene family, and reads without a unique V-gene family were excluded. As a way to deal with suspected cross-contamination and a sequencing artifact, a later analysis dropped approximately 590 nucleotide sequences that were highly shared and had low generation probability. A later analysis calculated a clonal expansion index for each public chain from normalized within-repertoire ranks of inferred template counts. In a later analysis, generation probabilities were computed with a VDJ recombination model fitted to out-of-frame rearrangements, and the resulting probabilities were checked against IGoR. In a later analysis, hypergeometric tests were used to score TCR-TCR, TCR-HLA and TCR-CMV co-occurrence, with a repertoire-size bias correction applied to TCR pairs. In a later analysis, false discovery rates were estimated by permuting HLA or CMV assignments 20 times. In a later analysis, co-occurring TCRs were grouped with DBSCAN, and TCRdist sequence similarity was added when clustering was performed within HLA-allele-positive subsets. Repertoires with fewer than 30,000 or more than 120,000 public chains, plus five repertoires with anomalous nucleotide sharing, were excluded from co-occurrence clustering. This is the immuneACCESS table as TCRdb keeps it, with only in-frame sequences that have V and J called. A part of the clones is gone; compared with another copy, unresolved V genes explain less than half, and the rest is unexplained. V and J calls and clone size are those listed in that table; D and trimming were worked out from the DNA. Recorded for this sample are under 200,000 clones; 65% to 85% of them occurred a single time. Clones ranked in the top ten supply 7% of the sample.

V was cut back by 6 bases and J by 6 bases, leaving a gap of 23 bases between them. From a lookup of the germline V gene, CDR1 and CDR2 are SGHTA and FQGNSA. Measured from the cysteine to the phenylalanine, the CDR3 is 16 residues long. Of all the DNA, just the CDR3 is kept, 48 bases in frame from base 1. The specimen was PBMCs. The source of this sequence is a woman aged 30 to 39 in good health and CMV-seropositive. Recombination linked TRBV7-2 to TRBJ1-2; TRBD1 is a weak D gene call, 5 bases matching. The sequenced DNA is TGTGCCAGCAGTCCACACACAGCTACAGGCCCTAATGGCTACACCTTC. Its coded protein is CASSPHTATGPNGYTF.